One sample yielded the 9 T cell receptor beta chains listed below, sequenced in a study of blood T cell repertoires in COVID-19. Some clones are missing from TCRdb's copy, which holds only in-frame ones; the method was immunoSEQ multiplex PCR. The sample carries some 250,000 clones, around 80% recorded once. The sample was peripheral blood. The receptor set was obtained from a man aged 35 to 55 with active or convalescent COVID-19.

The chain couples TRBV9 to TRBJ1-5, with D possibly matching TRBD1 (6 bases). Germline V CDR1 and CDR2: SGDLS, YYNGEE. Trimming took 3 bases from V and 7 from J, leaving 11 bases between them. CDR3 length: 13 residues. The CDR3 protein is CASSEHQGQPQHF. DNA for the CDR3: TGTGCCAGCAGCGAACATCAGGGGCAGCCCCAGCATTTT.

The chain combines TRBV27 with TRBJ1-6; TRBD1 is a possible D gene (5 bases). CDR1 is MNHEY and CDR2 is SMNVEV in the germline V gene (reference sequence). The CDR3 extends over 17 amino acids. Trimming shortened V by 1 base and J by 6 bases, and 16 bases separated the two germline ends. The CDR3 loop reads CASSLWGHPDTNSPLHF. CDR3 DNA: TGTGCCAGCAGTTTATGGGGCCACCCGGATACTAATTCACCCCTCCACTTT.

The chain carries TRBV2 and TRBJ1-5; D not resolved. Trimming removed 2 bases at V and 0 bases at J, with 11 bases between. CDR3 length: 16 amino acids. Germline lookup yields CDR1 SNHLY and CDR2 FYNNEI. The CDR3 region has the DNA TGTGCCAGCAGTGAAATCCAGCGTTATAGCAATCAGCCCCAGCATTTT. Translating it yields CASSEIQRYSNQPQHF.

The rearrangement links TRBV3-1 (or the pseudogene TRBV3-2) to TRBJ1-1; the D gene is possibly TRBD1 (5 bases). This CDR3 is 14 amino acids long. The germline V and J ends were trimmed by 4 bases and 7 bases, with 16 bases remaining between them. Germline V CDR1 and CDR2: LGHDT, YNNKEL (reference sequence). In nucleotides, the CDR3 is TGTGCCAGCAGCCCCGCAGCGGGGGGGGTTGAAGCTTTCTTT. Translation gives CASSPAAGGVEAFF.

The rearrangement uses TRBV5-1 and TRBJ2-5; D may be TRBD1 (6 bases). With 7 bases removed from V and 5 bases from J, the gap between germline ends came to 15 bases. The CDR3 contains 13 residues. The germline V gene has CDR1 SGHRS and CDR2 YFSETQ. The chain's CDR3 is CASYNEGGETQYF. The DNA for the CDR3 is TGCGCCAGCTATAACGAAGGGGGTGAGACCCAGTACTTC.

The gene calls are TRBV6-6 and TRBJ1-1; D not resolved. V lost 2 bases, J lost 1 base, and 14 bases lay in between. The CDR3 consists of 16 residues. Germline V lookup: CDR1 MNHNY, CDR2 SVGAGI (reference sequence). In DNA, the CDR3 is TGTGCCAGCAGTTACGGGCTTGGCATTACGAACACTGAAGCTTTCTTT. It codes for CASSYGLGITNTEAFF.

For the CDR3, the DNA is TGTGCCAGCAAATGGGCCCGCAATCCCGGCTATGGCTACACCTTC. Its translation is CASKWARNPGYGYTF. V is TRBV6-5 and J is TRBJ1-2; D is unresolved. Germline CDR1 is MNHEY and CDR2 is SVGAGI. V was trimmed by 7 bases and J by 4 bases, leaving 19 bases between them. This CDR3 contains 15 residues.

The gene calls are TRBV5-1 and TRBJ1-1, with D maybe TRBD1 (5 bases). CDR1 and CDR2 from the germline V gene are SGHRS and YFSETQ. V was shortened by 2 bases and J by 4 bases, with 9 bases between the two germline ends. CDR3 length: 13 amino acids. Here the CDR3 DNA reads TGCGCCAGCAGCTTCGACAGTCTCACTGAAGCTTTCTTT. This gives the protein CASSFDSLTEAFF.

V and J are TRBV7-2 and TRBJ2-5; 7 bases match TRBD2. Trimming cost V 4 bases and J 5 bases; bases outside gene matches: 13. CDR1 and CDR2 (germline): SGHTA, FQGNSA. The CDR3 sequence is 16 residues long. The CDR3 loop is CASSSTRASGRETQYF. The CDR3, as DNA: TGTGCCAGCAGCTCCACTAGGGCATCCGGGAGGGAGACCCAGTACTTC.